This T cell receptor beta chain was obtained from a study of T cell repertoires in cytomegalovirus infection. Study overall: Matching HLA type, along with CMV infection, was indicated by public TCR beta signatures. General study points: Dominating the ex vivo response were HLA-C-restricted CMV-specific TCR beta clonotypes.

TCRdb used MiXCR to reprocess the reads, holding one entry per CDR3 protein. The sample includes roughly 500,000 distinct CDR3 sequences, approximately 15% seen only once; the top ten take 20% to 30%. Only a few counts were recorded for this clonotype. Its antigen remains unknown. The CDR3 contains 14 residues. Trimming pared 5 bases from V and 0 bases from J, leaving 11 bases between. Per the germline V gene, CDR1 is GTSNPN and CDR2 is SVGIG (reference sequence). V usage is TRBV30 and J usage is TRBJ2-1; D is possibly TRBD1 (5 bases). Material: CD8+ T cells from PBMCs. The clonotype was recovered from a human donor in good health (CMV status not recorded). Some clones in this sample may be carry-over from other donors' samples. CDR3 nucleotides: TGTGCCTGGGGGGCACCAAGCTCCTACAATGAGCAGTTCTTC. Protein sequence: CAWGAPSSYNEQFF.